This passage covers 14 T cell receptor beta chains from one sample sequenced in a study of identical twins. One entry per CDR3 protein results from TCRdb running MiXCR on the 5' RACE reads. The sample lists roughly 500,000 distinct CDR3 sequences, roughly a fifth occurring once. These same records also appear under a second study, on T cells expressing NK-cell markers.

Sequencing was performed on CD4+ T cells sorted from blood. These receptors were obtained from a woman between 18 and 29 years old in good health.

The chain joins TRBV5-1 to TRBJ2-2, with D perhaps TRBD1 (5 bases). Germline V CDR1 and CDR2: SGHRS, YFSETQ. V was trimmed by 3 bases and J by 0 bases, leaving 12 bases between them. The CDR3 extends over 16 amino acids. CDR3 sequence: CASSSTGAPNTGELFF. Here the CDR3 DNA reads TGCGCCAGCAGCTCCACAGGTGCCCCGAACACCGGGGAGCTGTTTTTT.

The chain combines TRBV10-3 with TRBJ2-7, with 9 positions matching TRBD1. The CDR3 totals 15 residues. V was clipped by 3 bases and J by 4 bases; unmatched bases: 7. Germline CDR1 and CDR2: ENHRY and SYGVKD. The CDR3 nucleotides read TGTGCCATCAGTGATGCCGGGACAGGGATATACGAGCAGTACTTC. This codes for CAISDAGTGIYEQYF.

The chain has TRBV12-5 and TRBJ1-5; no clear D. Germline CDR1 is LGHNT and CDR2 is FRNRAP. The CDR3 loop spans 13 amino acids. Trimming took off 1 base at V and 5 bases at J, with 6 bases between the two ends. CDR3 in amino acids: CASGLGFDQPQHF. As DNA, the CDR3 is TGTGCTAGTGGTTTGGGGTTTGATCAGCCCCAGCATTTT.

The sample holds a few counts of this clonotype. The chain has TRBV6-2 or TRBV6-3 and TRBJ2-5; TRBD2 matches at 7 bases. CDR1 and CDR2 (germline): MNHEY, SVGEGT. After removal of 7 bases from V and 6 bases from J, the junction contained 11 bases not matched to a gene. The CDR3 contains 14 residues. The CDR3 region is CASTDRGEWKTQYF. CDR3 DNA: TGTGCCAGCACTGACCGGGGGGAATGGAAGACCCAGTACTTC.

The chain carries TRBV20-1 and TRBJ2-1, with 10 bases aligning to TRBD2. The germline V gene encodes CDR1 DFQATT and CDR2 SNEGSKA (reference sequence). The CDR3 totals 17 residues. V trimming: 3 bases; J trimming: 5 bases; junction bases outside the gene matches: 13. The CDR3 region is CSASALAGVPLNNEQFF. The CDR3 bases are TGCAGTGCTAGTGCCCTAGCGGGAGTTCCGCTGAACAATGAGCAGTTCTTC.

The chain links TRBV20-1 to TRBJ1-6; a weak D match, TRBD1 (5 bases). The CDR3 sequence is 13 residues long. Per the germline V gene, CDR1 is DFQATT and CDR2 is SNEGSKA (reference sequence). With 5 bases removed from V and 5 bases from J, the gap between germline ends came to 10 bases. The CDR3 bases are TGCAGTGCTGGCGGGGCAGATAATTCACCCCTCCACTTT. It yields the protein CSAGGADNSPLHF.

The chain recombines TRBV18 with TRBJ2-7; the D gene could be TRBD1 or TRBD2 (5 bases each). Germline CDR1 and CDR2: KGHSH and LQKENI. The length of the CDR3 is 15 residues. Trimming shortened V by 3 bases and J by 0 bases, and 12 bases separated the two germline ends. The CDR3 sequence is CASSPMGRSSYEQYF. The CDR3 DNA is TGTGCCAGCTCACCCATGGGACGTAGCTCCTACGAGCAGTACTTC.

This clonotype was picked up many times. The chain has TRBV15 and TRBJ1-1, with a weak D call TRBD1 (6 bases). Germline V gene sequence: CDR1 LNHNV, CDR2 YYDKDF (reference sequence). V was cut by 6 bases and J by 3 bases, with 11 bases left in between. The CDR3 spans 13 residues. The CDR3: CATRRGADTEAFF. The CDR3 region has the DNA TGTGCCACCAGGAGGGGGGCGGACACTGAAGCTTTCTTT.

This clonotype was recorded a few times. The chain has TRBV29-1 and TRBJ1-5; D is unresolved. The V gene's germline CDR1 is SQVTM and CDR2 ANQGSEA. The CDR3 runs to 14 residues. V was trimmed by 4 bases and J by 0 bases, leaving 10 bases between them. In DNA form, the CDR3 reads TGCAGCGTTGGGTGGCAGAATAGCAATCAGCCCCAGCATTTT. Encoded protein: CSVGWQNSNQPQHF.

The rearrangement links TRBV10-3 to TRBJ2-5; possibly TRBD1 for D (6 bases). Germline loops: CDR1 ENHRY, CDR2 SYGVKD. Trimming cost V 2 bases and J 1 base, with 14 bases left between them. The CDR3 is 16 residues long. CDR3 amino acids: CAISEPRGRIQETQYF. The CDR3 nucleotides read TGTGCCATCAGTGAGCCCAGGGGCCGCATCCAAGAGACCCAGTACTTC.

The gene calls are TRBV20-1 and TRBJ2-1; weak D call: TRBD2 (6 bases). Looked up from germline, CDR1 is DFQATT and CDR2 is SNEGSKA (reference sequence). V was trimmed by 7 bases and J by 0 bases, leaving 16 bases between them. CDR3 length: 15 residues. CDR3 protein: CSVRDRDFSYNEQFF. In DNA form, the CDR3 reads TGCAGTGTCAGGGACCGGGACTTCTCCTACAATGAGCAGTTCTTC.

This chain connects TRBV5-1 to TRBJ2-2; 13 bases align to TRBD2. The germline V gene encodes CDR1 SGHRS and CDR2 YFSETQ. V shed 4 bases and J 1 base; nucleotides not matched to a gene: 7. This CDR3 has 18 residues. The chain's CDR3 is CASSPGLAGELNTGELFF. As DNA, the CDR3 is TGCGCCAGCAGCCCCGGACTAGCGGGAGAACTGAACACCGGGGAGCTGTTTTTT.

V and J are TRBV5-1 and TRBJ2-5, with D maybe TRBD1 (6 bases). This CDR3 region has 13 residues. V lost 0 bases and J lost 5, with 8 bases in between. Germline assignment: CDR1 SGHRS and CDR2 YFSETQ. The CDR3 here is CASSLDRVETQYF. The CDR3 nucleotides read TGCGCCAGCAGCTTGGACAGGGTGGAGACCCAGTACTTC.

This clonotype was counted between two and nine times. This chain links TRBV6-5 with TRBJ2-5; 7 bases are shared with TRBD1. The J segment lost 3 bases and the V segment lost 4 bases, leaving 5 bases of the junction unmatched. The CDR3 length is 14 residues. Germline V CDR1 and CDR2: MNHEY, SVGAGI. The DNA of the CDR3 is TGTGCCAGCAGTTCGAGACAGGGAAAAGAGACCCAGTACTTC. Its translation: CASSSRQGKETQYF.